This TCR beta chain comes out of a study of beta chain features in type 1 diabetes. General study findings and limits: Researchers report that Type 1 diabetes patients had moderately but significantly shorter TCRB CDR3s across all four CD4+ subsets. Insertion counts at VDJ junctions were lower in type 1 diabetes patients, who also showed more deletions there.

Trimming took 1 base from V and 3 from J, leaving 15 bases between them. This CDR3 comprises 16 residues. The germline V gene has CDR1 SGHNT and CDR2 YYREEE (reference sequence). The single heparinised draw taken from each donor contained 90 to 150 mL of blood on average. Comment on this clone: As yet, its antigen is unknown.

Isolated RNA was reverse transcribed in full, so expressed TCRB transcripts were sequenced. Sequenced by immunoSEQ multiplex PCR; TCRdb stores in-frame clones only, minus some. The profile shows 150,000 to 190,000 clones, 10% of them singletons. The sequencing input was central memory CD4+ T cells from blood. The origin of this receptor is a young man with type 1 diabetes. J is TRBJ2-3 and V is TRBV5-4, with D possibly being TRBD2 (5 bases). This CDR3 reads CASSLIREVGTDTQYF. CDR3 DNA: TGTGCCAGCAGCTTGATCCGGGAAGTCGGGACAGATACGCAGTATTTT. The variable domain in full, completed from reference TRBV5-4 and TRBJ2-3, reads ETGVTQSPTHLIKTRGQQVTLRCSSQSGHNTVSWYQQALGQGPQFIFQYYREEENGRGNFPPRFSGLQFPNYSSELNVNALELDDSALYLCASSLIREVGTDTQYFGPGTRLTVL.